This T cell receptor (beta chain) came from a study of blood T cell repertoires in COVID-19. Study-level background: There were acute and convalescent COVID-19 samples, and they came from the United States, Italy and Spain.

The CDR3 has 14 amino acids. The V gene lost 0 bases and the J gene lost 2 bases, with 7 bases spanning the gap. CDR1 and CDR2 from the germline V gene are PRHDT and FYEKMQ (reference sequence). In the original processing: Estimated nucleated cell counts came from reference gene primer amplification. TCRdb's table, derived via immunoSEQ multiplex PCR, lists solely in-frame clones and lacks some. D and trimming were read from the DNA, whereas the V and J calls and clone size are those reported in that table. The sample lists 150,000 or so clones, 80% occurring once. This TCR came from a woman aged 55-70 years who had recovered from COVID-19. The chain carries TRBV13 and TRBJ1-2; D remains ambiguous. The sequenced material came from PBMCs or T cells enriched from blood (not recorded which). The CDR3 sequence is CASSLGVANYGYTF. The CDR3 nucleotides are TGTGCCAGCAGCTTAGGCGTAGCCAACTATGGCTACACCTTC.